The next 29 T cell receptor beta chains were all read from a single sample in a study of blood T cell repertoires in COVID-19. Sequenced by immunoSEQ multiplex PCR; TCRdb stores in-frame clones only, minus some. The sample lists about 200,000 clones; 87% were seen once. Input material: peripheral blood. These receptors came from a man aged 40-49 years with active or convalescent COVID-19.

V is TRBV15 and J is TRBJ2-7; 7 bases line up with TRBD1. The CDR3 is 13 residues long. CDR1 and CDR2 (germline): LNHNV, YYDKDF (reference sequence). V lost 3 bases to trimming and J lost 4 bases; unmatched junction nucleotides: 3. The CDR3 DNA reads TGTGCCACCAGCAGCAACAGGGGATACGAGCAGTACTTC. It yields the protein CATSSNRGYEQYF.

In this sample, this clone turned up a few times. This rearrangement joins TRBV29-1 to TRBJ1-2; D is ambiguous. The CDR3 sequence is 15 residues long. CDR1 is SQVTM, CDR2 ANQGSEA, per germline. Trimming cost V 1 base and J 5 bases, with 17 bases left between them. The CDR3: CSVEGKGPTGYGYTF. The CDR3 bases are TGCAGCGTTGAAGGGAAGGGTCCAACGGGGTATGGCTACACCTTC.

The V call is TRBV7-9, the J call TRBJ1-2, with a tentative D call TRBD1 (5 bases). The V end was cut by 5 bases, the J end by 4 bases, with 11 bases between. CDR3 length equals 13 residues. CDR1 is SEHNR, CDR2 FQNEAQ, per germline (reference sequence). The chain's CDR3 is CASSGGLPYGYTF. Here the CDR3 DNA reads TGTGCCAGCAGCGGGGGACTGCCCTATGGCTACACCTTC.

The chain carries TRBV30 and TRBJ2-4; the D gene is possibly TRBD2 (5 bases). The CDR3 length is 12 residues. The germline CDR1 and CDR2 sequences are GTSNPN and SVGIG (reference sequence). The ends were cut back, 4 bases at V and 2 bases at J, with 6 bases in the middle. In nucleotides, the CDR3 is TGTGCCTGGACGGACTCCAAAAACATTCAGTACTTC. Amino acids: CAWTDSKNIQYF.

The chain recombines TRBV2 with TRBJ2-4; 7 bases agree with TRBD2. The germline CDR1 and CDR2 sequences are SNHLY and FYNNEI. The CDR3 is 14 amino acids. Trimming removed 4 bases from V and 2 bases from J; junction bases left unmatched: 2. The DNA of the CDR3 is TGTGCCAGCAGTGCGCGGGAGCCCAAAAACATTCAGTACTTC. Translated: CASSAREPKNIQYF.

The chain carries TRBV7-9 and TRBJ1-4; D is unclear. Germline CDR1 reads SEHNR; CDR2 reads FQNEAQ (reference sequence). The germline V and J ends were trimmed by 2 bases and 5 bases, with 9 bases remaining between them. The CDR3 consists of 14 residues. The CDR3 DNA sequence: TGTGCCAGCAGCTTACGGGTTTCGAATGAAAAACTGTTTTTT. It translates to CASSLRVSNEKLFF.

CDR3 sequence (DNA): TGCAGCGTTGGCACAAACACTGAAGCTTTCTTT. Encoded protein: CSVGTNTEAFF. The V and J genes are TRBV29-1 and TRBJ1-1; D call uncertain. Germline CDR1 is SQVTM and CDR2 is ANQGSEA. V was clipped by 4 bases and J by 2 bases, with 5 bases between them. CDR3 length: 11 residues.

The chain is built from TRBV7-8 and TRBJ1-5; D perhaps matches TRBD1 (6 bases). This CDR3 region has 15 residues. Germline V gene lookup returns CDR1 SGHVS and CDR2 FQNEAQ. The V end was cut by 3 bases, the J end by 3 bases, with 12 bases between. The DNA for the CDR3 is TGTGCCAGCAGCTTCGCGGGGGGCTCCAATCAGCCCCAGCATTTT. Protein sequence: CASSFAGGSNQPQHF.

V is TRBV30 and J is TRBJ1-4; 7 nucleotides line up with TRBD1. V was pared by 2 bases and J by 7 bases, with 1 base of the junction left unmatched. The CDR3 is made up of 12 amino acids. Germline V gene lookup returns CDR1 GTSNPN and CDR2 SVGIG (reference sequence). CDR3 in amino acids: CAWSQGGEKLFF. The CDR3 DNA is TGTGCCTGGAGTCAGGGGGGTGAAAAACTGTTTTTT.

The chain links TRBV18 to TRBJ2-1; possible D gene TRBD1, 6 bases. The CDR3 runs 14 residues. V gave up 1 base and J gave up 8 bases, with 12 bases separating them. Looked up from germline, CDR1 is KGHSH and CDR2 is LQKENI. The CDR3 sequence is CASSPLQGPDEQFF. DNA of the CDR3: TGTGCCAGCTCACCACTGCAGGGGCCGGATGAGCAGTTCTTC.

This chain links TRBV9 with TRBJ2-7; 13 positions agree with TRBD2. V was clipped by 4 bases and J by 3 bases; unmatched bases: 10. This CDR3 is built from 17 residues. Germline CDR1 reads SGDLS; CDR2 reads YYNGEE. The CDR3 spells CASSIGTSGDVSYEQYF. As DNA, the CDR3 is TGTGCCAGCAGCATTGGGACTAGCGGGGACGTCAGCTACGAGCAGTACTTC.

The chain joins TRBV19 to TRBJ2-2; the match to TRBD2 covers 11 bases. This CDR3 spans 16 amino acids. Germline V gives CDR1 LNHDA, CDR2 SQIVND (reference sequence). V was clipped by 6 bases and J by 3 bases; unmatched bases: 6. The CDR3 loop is CASRLAGVTDTGELFF. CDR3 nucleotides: TGTGCCAGTAGACTAGCGGGAGTTACGGACACCGGGGAGCTGTTTTTT.

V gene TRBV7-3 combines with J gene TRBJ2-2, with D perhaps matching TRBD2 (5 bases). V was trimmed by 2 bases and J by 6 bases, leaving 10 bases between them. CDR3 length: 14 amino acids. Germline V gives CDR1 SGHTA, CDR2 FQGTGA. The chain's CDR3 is CASSLDGDPGELFF. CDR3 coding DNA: TGTGCCAGCAGCTTAGACGGGGATCCCGGGGAGCTGTTTTTT.

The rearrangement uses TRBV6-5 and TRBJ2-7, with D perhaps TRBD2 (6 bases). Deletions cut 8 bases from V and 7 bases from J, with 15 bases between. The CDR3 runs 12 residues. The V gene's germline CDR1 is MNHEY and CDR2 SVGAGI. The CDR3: CASEGRAGEQYF. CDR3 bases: TGTGCCAGCGAAGGCAGGGCGGGAGAGCAGTACTTC.

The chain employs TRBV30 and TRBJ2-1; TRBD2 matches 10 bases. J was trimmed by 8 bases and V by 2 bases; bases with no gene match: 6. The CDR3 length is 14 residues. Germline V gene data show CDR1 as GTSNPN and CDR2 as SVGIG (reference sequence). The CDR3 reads CAWSKGTSEYEQFF. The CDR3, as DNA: TGTGCCTGGAGTAAAGGGACTAGCGAGTATGAGCAGTTCTTC.

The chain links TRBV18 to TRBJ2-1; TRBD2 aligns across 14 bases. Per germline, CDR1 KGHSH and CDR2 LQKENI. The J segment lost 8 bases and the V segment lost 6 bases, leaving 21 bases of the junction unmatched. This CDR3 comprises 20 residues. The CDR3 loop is CASSKYKPTGTSGRGDEQFF. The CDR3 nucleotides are TGTGCCAGCTCGAAATACAAGCCAACCGGGACTAGCGGGAGAGGGGATGAGCAGTTCTTC.

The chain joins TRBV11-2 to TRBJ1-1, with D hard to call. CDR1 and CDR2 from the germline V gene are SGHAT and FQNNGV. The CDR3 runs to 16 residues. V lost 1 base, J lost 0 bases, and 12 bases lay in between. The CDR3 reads CASSLVKTQMNTEAFF. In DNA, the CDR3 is TGTGCCAGCAGCTTAGTTAAAACACAAATGAACACTGAAGCTTTCTTT. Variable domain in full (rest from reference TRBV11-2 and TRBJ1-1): EAGVAQSPRYKIIEKRQSVAFWCNPISGHATLYWYQQILGQGPKLLIQFQNNGVVDDSQLPKDRFSAERLKGVDSTLKIQPAKLEDSAVYLCASSLVKTQMNTEAFFGQGTRLTVV.

CDR3 in amino acids: CASSPGTGGRNEQYF. The CDR3 nucleotides read TGTGCCAGCAGTCCGGGGACAGGGGGCCGGAACGAGCAGTACTTC. The chain is built from TRBV27 and TRBJ2-7; 12 bases match TRBD1. With V trimmed by 5 bases and J by 5 bases, 7 bases remained unmatched. CDR3 length: 15 amino acids. Germline values: CDR1 MNHEY, CDR2 SMNVEV (reference sequence).

DNA of the CDR3: TGTGCCAGCAGCAGAAGACTAGACAGTCTGGGAGAGCAGTACTTC. Protein: CASSRRLDSLGEQYF. The rearrangement joins TRBV7-2 to TRBJ2-7; D may be TRBD2 (6 bases). V lost 5 bases and J lost 7, with 21 bases in between. Germline CDR1 SGHTA, CDR2 FQGNSA. The CDR3 runs 15 residues.

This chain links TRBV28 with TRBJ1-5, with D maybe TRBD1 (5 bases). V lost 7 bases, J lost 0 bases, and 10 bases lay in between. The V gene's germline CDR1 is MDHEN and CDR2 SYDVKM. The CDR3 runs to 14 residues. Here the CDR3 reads CASKDSLSNQPQHF. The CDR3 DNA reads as TGTGCCAGCAAAGACAGCCTTAGCAATCAGCCCCAGCATTTT. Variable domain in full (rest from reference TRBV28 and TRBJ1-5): DVKVTQSSRYLVKRTGEKVFLECVQDMDHENMFWYRQDPGLGLRLIYFSYDVKMKEKGDIPEGYSVSREKKERFSLILESASTNQTSMYLCASKDSLSNQPQHFGDGTRLSIL.

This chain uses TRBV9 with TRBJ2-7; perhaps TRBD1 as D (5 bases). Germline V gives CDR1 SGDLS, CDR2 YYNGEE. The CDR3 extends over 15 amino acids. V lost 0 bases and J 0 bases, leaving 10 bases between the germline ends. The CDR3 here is CASSVGTGFSYEQYF. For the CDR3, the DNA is TGTGCCAGCAGCGTAGGAACAGGATTCTCCTACGAGCAGTACTTC. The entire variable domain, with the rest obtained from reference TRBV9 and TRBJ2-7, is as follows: DSGVTQTPKHLITATGQRVTLRCSPRSGDLSVYWYQQSLDQGLQFLIQYYNGEERAKGNILERFSAQQFPDLHSELNLSSLELGDSALYFCASSVGTGFSYEQYFGPGTRLTVT.

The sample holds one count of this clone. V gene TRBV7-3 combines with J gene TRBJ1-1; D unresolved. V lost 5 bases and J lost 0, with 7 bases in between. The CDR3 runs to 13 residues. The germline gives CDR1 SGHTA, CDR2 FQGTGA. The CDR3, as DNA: TGTGCCAGCAGCGCGTCCATGAACACTGAAGCTTTCTTT. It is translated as CASSASMNTEAFF. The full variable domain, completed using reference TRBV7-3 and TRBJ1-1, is GAGVSQTPSNKVTEKGKYVELRCDPISGHTALYWYRQSLGQGPEFLIYFQGTGAADDSGLPNDRFFAVRPEGSVSTLKIQRTERGDSAVYLCASSASMNTEAFFGQGTRLTVV.

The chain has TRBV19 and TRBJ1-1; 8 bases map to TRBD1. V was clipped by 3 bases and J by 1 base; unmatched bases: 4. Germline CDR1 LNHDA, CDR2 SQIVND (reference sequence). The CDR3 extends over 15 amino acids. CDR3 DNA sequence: TGTGCCAGTAGTATTGGGCAGGGGGCGAACACTGAAGCTTTCTTT. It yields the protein CASSIGQGANTEAFF.

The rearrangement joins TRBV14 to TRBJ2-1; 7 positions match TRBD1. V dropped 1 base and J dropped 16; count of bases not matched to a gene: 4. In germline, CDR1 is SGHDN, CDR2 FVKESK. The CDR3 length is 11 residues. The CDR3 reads CASSQGTGQFF. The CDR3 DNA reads TGTGCCAGCAGCCAAGGGACAGGCCAATTCTTC.

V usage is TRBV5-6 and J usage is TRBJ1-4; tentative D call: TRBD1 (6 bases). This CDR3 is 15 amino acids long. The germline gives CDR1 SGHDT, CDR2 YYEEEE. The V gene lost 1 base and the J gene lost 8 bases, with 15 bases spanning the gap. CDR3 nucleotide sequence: TGTGCCAGCAGCTTGTTAAGTTGGGGGCAGGAAAAACTGTTTTTT. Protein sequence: CASSLLSWGQEKLFF.

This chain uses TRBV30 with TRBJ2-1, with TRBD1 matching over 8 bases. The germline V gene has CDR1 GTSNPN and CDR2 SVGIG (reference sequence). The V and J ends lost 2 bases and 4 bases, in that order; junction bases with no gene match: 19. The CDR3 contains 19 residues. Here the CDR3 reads CAWSLGKGQGPSLYNEQFF. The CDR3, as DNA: TGTGCCTGGAGTTTGGGGAAAGGACAGGGACCATCCCTTTACAATGAGCAGTTCTTC.

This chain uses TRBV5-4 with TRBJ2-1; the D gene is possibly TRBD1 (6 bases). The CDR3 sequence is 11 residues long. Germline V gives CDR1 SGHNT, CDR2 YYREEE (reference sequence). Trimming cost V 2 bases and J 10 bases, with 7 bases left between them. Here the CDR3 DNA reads TGTGCCAGCAGCTTACAGGGAGAGCAGTTCTTC. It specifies CASSLQGEQFF.

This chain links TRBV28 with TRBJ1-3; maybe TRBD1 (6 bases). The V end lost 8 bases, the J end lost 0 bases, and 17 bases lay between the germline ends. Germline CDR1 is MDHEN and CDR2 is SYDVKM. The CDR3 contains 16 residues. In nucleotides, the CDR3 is TGTGCCAGCTCTACAGGGTTTCGCCTCTCTGGAAACACCATATATTTT. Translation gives CASSTGFRLSGNTIYF.

The CDR3 reads CASRPGLAGTNEQFF. The CDR3 region has the DNA TGTGCCAGTCGCCCCGGACTAGCGGGAACCAATGAGCAGTTCTTC. V and J are TRBV19 and TRBJ2-1; 12 bases agree with TRBD2. The junction had 8 bases not matched to a gene; V was cut back by 8 bases and J by 6 bases. This CDR3 has 15 amino acids. Germline V CDR1 and CDR2: LNHDA, SQIVND (reference sequence).